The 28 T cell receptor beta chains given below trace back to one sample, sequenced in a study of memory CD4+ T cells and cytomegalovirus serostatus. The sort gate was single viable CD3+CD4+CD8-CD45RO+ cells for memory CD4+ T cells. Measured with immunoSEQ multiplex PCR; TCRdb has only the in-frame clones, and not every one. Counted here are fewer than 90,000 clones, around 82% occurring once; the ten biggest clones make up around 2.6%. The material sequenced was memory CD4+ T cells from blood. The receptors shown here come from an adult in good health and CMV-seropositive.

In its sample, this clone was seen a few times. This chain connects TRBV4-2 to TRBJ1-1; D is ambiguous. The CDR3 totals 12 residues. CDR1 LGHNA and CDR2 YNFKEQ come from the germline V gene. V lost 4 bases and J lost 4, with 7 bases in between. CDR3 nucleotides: TGTGCCAGCAGCCCATCGGGCACTGAAGCTTTCTTT. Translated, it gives CASSPSGTEAFF.

The CDR3 loop reads CASSQDRVGAYTEAFF. CDR3 DNA sequence: TGTGCCAGCAGCCAAGACAGGGTAGGAGCGTACACTGAAGCTTTCTTT. V gene TRBV4-2 combines with J gene TRBJ1-1; TRBD1 might be the D (5 bases). CDR1 and CDR2 from the germline V gene are LGHNA and YNFKEQ. This CDR3 has 16 residues. The V end was cut by 0 bases, the J end by 3 bases, with 14 bases between.

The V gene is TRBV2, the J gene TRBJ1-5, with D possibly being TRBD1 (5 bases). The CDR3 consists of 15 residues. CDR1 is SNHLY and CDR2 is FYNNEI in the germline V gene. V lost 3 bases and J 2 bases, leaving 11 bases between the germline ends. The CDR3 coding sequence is TGTGCCAGCAGTGAGTCCCGGGGCGGCAATCAGCCCCAGCATTTT. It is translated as CASSESRGGNQPQHF.

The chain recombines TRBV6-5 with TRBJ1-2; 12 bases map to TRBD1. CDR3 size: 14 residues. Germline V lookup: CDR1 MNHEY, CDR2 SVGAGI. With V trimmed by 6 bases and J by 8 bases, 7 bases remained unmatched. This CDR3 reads CASRSRGTGGGYTF. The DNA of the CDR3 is TGTGCCAGCAGGAGCCGCGGGACAGGGGGCGGCTACACCTTC.

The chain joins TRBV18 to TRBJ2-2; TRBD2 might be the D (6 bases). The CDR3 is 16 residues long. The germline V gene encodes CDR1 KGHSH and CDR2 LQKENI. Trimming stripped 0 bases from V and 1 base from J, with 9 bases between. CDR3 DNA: TGTGCCAGCTCACCACCGGAGGGTCGGAACACCGGGGAGCTGTTTTTT. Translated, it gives CASSPPEGRNTGELFF.

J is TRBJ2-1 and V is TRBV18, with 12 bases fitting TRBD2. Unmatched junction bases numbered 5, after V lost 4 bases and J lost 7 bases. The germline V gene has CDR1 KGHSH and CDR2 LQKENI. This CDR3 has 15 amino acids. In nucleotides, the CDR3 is TGTGCCAGCTCACAAACGGGACTAGCGGGTAATGAGCAGTTCTTC. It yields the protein CASSQTGLAGNEQFF.

For the CDR3, the DNA is TGTGCCAGCAGTGTGGGGTACCACAATGAGCAGTTCTTC. Protein sequence: CASSVGYHNEQFF. This chain links TRBV6-1 with TRBJ2-1; D gene uncertain. The V gene's germline CDR1 is MNHNS and CDR2 SASEGT. V was clipped by 4 bases and J by 5 bases, with 9 bases between them. The CDR3 extends over 13 amino acids.

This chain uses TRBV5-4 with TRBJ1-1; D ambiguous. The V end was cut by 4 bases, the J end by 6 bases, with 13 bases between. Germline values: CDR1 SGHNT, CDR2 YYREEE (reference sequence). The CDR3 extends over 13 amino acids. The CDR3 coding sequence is TGTGCCAGCAGCCCCTTCGGCGAACCTGAAGCTTTCTTT. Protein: CASSPFGEPEAFF.

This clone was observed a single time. Here the CDR3 reads CASRRVADMNTEAFF. The CDR3 DNA reads TGTGCCAGCAGGCGCGTGGCTGATATGAACACTGAAGCTTTCTTT. The V and J genes are TRBV6-5 and TRBJ1-1, with no clear D. The CDR3 runs 15 residues. Germline lookup yields CDR1 MNHEY and CDR2 SVGAGI. V lost 6 bases, J lost 0 bases, and 14 bases lay in between.

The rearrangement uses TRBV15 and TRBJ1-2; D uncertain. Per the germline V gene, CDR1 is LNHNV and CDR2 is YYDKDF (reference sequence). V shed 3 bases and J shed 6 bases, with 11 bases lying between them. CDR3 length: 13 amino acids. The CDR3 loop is CATSSPLVDGYTF. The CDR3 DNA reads TGTGCCACCAGCAGTCCCCTGGTGGATGGCTACACCTTC.

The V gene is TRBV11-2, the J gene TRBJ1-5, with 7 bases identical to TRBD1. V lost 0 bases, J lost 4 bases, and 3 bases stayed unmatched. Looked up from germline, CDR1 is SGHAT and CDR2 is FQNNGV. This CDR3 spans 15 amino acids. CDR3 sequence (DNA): TGTGCCAGCAGCTTAGATGGGACAGAGAATCAGCCCCAGCATTTT. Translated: CASSLDGTENQPQHF.

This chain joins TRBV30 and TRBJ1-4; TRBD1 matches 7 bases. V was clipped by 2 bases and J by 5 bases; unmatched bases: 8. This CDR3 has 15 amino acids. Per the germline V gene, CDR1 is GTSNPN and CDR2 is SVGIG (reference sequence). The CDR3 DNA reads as TGTGCCTGGAGTACACGTGCAGGGGGAAATGAAAAACTGTTTTTT. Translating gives CAWSTRAGGNEKLFF.

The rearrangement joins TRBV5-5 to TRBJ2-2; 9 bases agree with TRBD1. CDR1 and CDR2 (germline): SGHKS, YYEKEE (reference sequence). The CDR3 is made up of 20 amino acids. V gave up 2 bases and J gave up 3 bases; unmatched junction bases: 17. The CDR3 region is CASSLRSRGQGFSDTGELFF. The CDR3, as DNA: TGTGCCAGCAGCTTACGGAGTAGAGGACAGGGGTTCTCGGACACCGGGGAGCTGTTTTTT. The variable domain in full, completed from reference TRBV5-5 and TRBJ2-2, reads DAGVTQSPTHLIKTRGQQVTLRCSPISGHKSVSWYQQVLGQGPQFIFQYYEKEERGRGNFPDRFSARQFPNYSSELNVNALLLGDSALYLCASSLRSRGQGFSDTGELFFGEGSRLTVL.

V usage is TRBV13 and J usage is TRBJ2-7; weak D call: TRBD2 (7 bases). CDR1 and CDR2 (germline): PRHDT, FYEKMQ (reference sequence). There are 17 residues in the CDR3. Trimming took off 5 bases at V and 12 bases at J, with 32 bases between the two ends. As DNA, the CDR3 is TGTGCCAGCAGCCCCAAGGGGGGAGGACTAGTCCGTGGTAGGTTGTACGTC. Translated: CASSPKGGGLVRGRLYV.

The CDR3 DNA reads as TGTGCCAGCAGTTTAATCGGTCAGGGTCGTGATGAAAAACTGTTTTTT. Protein product: CASSLIGQGRDEKLFF. The chain recombines TRBV27 with TRBJ1-4; TRBD1 might be the D (5 bases). The V gene's germline CDR1 is MNHEY and CDR2 SMNVEV (reference sequence). CDR3 length: 16 amino acids. Trimming took 2 bases from V and 6 from J, leaving 16 bases between them.

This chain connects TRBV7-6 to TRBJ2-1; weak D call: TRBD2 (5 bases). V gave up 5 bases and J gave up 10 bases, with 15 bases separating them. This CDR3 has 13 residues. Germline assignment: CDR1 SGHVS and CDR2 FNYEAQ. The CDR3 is CASSLGAVREQFF. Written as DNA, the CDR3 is TGTGCCAGCAGCCTCGGAGCGGTCCGGGAGCAGTTCTTC.

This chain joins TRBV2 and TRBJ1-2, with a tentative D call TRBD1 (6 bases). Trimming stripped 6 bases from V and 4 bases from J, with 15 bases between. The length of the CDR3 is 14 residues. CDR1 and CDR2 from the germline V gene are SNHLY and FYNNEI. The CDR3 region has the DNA TGTGCCAGCAGCAGAGGGGGGCAGGGCTATGGCTACACCTTC. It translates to CASSRGGQGYGYTF.

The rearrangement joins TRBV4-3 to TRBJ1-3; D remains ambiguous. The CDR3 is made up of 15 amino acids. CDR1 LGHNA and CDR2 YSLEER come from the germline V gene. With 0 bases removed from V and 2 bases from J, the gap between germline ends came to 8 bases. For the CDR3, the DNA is TGCGCCAGCAGCCAAGAGCCCGGGACTGGAAACACCATATATTTT. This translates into CASSQEPGTGNTIYF.

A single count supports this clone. The CDR3 DNA reads as TGTGCCAGCAGAGAAACCGGTCGGGACACTGAAGCTTTCTTT. Its translation: CASRETGRDTEAFF. J is TRBJ1-1 and V is TRBV6-4; D call uncertain. Germline CDR1 is MRHNA and CDR2 is SNTAGT. Trimming shortened V by 6 bases and J by 3 bases, and 14 bases separated the two germline ends. This CDR3 has 14 amino acids.

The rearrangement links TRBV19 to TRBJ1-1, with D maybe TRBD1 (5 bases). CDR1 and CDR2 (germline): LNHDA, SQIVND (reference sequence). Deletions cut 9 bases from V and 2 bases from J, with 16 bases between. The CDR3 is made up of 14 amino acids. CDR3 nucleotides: TGTGCCAGCCGGACTCAAGGGGCCAACACTGAAGCTTTCTTT. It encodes CASRTQGANTEAFF.

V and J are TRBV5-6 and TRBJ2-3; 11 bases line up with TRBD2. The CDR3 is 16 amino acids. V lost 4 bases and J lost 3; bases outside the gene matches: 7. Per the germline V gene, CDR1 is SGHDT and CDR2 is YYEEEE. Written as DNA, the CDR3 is TGTGCCAGCAGCGCACTAGCGGGAGCGGGTACAGATACGCAGTATTTT. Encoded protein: CASSALAGAGTDTQYF.

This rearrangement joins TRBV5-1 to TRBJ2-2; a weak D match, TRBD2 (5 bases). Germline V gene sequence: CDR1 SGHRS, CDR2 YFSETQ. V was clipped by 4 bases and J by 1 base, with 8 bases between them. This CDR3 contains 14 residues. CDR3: CASSPSLNTGELFF. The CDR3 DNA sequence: TGCGCCAGCAGCCCTAGCCTGAACACCGGGGAGCTGTTTTTT.

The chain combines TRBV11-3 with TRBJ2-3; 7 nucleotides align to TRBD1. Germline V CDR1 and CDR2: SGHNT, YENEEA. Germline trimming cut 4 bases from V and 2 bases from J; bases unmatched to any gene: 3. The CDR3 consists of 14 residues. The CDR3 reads CASSSGTDTDTQYF. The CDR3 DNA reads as TGTGCCAGCAGCTCCGGGACAGACACAGATACGCAGTATTTT.

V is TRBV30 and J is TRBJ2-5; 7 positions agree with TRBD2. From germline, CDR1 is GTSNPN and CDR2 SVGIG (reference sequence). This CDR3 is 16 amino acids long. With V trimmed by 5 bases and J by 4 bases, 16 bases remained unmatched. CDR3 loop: CAWGPDSAGVGETQYF. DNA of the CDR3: TGTGCCTGGGGGCCCGACTCGGCGGGGGTAGGAGAGACCCAGTACTTC.

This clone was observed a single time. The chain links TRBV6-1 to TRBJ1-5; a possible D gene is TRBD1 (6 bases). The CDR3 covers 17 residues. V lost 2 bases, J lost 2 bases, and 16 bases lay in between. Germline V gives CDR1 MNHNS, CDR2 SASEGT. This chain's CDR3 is CASSEILTGSRNQPQHF. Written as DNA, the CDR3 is TGTGCCAGCAGTGAAATATTGACAGGCAGTCGCAATCAGCCCCAGCATTTT.

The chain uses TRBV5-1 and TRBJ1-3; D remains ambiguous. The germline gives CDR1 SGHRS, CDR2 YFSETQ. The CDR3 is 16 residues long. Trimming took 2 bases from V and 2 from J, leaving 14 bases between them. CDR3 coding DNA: TGCGCCAGCAGCTTCACCGACGGAGGTCCTGGAAACACCATATATTTT. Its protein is CASSFTDGGPGNTIYF.

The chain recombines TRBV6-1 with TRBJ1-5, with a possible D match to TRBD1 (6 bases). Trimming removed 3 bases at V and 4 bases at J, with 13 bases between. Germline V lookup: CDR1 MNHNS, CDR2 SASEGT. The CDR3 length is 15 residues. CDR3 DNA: TGTGCCAGCAGTGATCCCAGGGGCTGGAATCAGCCCCAGCATTTT. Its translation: CASSDPRGWNQPQHF.

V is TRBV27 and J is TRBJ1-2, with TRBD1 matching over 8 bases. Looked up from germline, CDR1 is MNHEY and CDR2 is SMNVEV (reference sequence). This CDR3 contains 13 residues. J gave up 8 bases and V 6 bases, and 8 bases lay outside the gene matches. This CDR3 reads CASSDQGAKGYTF. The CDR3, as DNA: TGTGCCAGCAGCGATCAGGGGGCGAAGGGCTACACCTTC.